This T cell receptor (beta chain) is drawn from a study of T cells in Graves' hyperthyroidism and ophthalmopathy. What was amplified from RNA transcripts were TCR beta CDR3 regions. The HTBI set primed first-round TCR CDR3 RT-PCR. TCRdb recomputed calls from the multiplex PCR reads with MiXCR, one row per CDR3 protein. The sample contains roughly 660,000 distinct CDR3 sequences, roughly a sixth of which appear only once. The CDR3 sequence is 14 residues long. Trimming shortened V by 6 bases and J by 5 bases, and 16 bases separated the two germline ends. Germline V gene lookup returns CDR1 MNHNS and CDR2 SASEGT. This clonotype came up many times.

The sequenced material came from blood. This receptor was taken from a man aged 45-65 years with Graves' hyperthyroidism. The V call is TRBV6-1, the J call TRBJ1-1, with a weak D call TRBD1 (6 bases). The CDR3 protein is CASREAGGGTEAFF. The CDR3 nucleotides read TGTGCCAGCAGGGAGGCGGGAGGGGGTACTGAAGCTTTCTTT.